This entry features one T cell receptor beta chain sequence. Its antigen is currently not known. It has no much larger one-base neighbor in the sample; base qualities were not kept. The data were taken from a study of cytomegalovirus exposure and HLA in healthy donors (dated by TCRdb to the late 2010s). Context from the whole study: According to a later analysis, one platform produced both the approximately 110 validation repertoires and the 670 or so repertoires of the first cohort. The aim of the study was to test whether cataloging public T cell receptors could identify signatures of past pathogen exposure. A separate validation cohort of 100 to 150 different subjects was used in addition to the roughly 700-subject first cohort. High-throughput TCR immunosequencing, statistical association of individual TCRs with disease status, and machine learning were combined to predict cytomegalovirus infection status.

On the study overall, not on this receptor specifically: A later analysis lacked HLA typing for the validation cohort, so it scored co-occurrence in that cohort across all 130 or so repertoires. While some public TCRs were present in many individuals, most TCR sequences turned up only very rarely across donors. The study listed 164 TCR beta chains as associated with cytomegalovirus. The classifier was reported to diagnose cytomegalovirus status with high specificity and sensitivity in both the original cohort and the validation cohort. In a later analysis, TCRs clustered in the first cohort were found to also tend to co-occur in the roughly 130 validation repertoires, with 94% of cluster scores above 0. In vitro tests confirmed that a few of the cytomegalovirus-associated TCR beta chains recognize cytomegalovirus antigens. It was suggested by the authors that the approach could potentially be generalized to other disease states and immunological phenotypes.

The library was prepared using the immunoSEQ multiplex PCR assay. For the original study's pipeline: A statistical classification framework was developed to diagnose cytomegalovirus status using the catalog of TCR beta chain sequences. The source is immuneACCESS, and TCRdb retained only in-frame sequences with V and J called. Part of the clones is not carried over; for the studies checked, unresolved V genes explain less than half of this, and the remainder is unexplained. From that table come the V and J calls and clone size; the DNA was used to work out D and trimming. The sample table contains approximately 120,000 clones; only one count was recorded for 90% to 97% of them. The ten largest clones take up 1.5% to 2% of the sample. Separate from the roughly 630-subject first cohort, the validation cohort of about 130 subjects was the group to which the donors belonged. Deletion took 2 bases off V and 7 bases off J, with a span of 12 bases between the germline ends. The CDR3 numbers 14 residues from cysteine through phenylalanine. Kept here is only the CDR3 DNA, which spans 42 bases and is read in frame from base 1. The germline V gene (reference sequence) yields MNHEY for CDR1 and SMNVEV for CDR2.

The TCR comes from a young man in good health and CMV-seronegative. The rearrangement joined TRBV27 to TRBJ1-5; a tentative D match to TRBD1 spans 5 bases. The sample was PBMCs. CDR3 sequence: CASSLGGAPQPQHF. The sequence in DNA is TGTGCCAGCAGTTTAGGAGGGGCGCCCCAGCCCCAGCATTTT.